The sequence of this T cell receptor (beta chain) was determined in a study of OX40 agonist ivuxolimab in advanced cancers. Whole-study findings and limits: At 0.1 to 3.0 mg/kg and by week 6, clonal expansion occurred in CD4+ and CD8+ blood T cells.

Notes on this clone: The antigen is undetermined.

V lost 5 bases and J lost 5; bases outside the gene matches: 5. Germline assignment: CDR1 MDHEN and CDR2 SYDVKM. The CDR3 is 13 amino acids. Sequencing was performed with immunoSEQ multiplex PCR; in TCRdb, only in-frame clones are kept and a portion is missing. The repertoire includes approximately 12,000 clones, 65% to 80% of them detected once, and about 29% sits in the top ten. If patients had autoimmune disease history or systemic immunosuppression, they were excluded. The receptor was derived from an adult with an advanced solid tumor such as melanoma, head and neck, liver or kidney cancer. The input for sequencing was CD4+ or CD8+ T cells sorted from blood, taken in a trial of the OX40 agonist ivuxolimab. V is TRBV28 and J is TRBJ2-7, with 8 bases fitting TRBD1. CDR3 nucleotides: TGTGCCAGCAGTCCGAGGACAGGGCACGAGCAGTACTTC. Amino acids: CASSPRTGHEQYF.